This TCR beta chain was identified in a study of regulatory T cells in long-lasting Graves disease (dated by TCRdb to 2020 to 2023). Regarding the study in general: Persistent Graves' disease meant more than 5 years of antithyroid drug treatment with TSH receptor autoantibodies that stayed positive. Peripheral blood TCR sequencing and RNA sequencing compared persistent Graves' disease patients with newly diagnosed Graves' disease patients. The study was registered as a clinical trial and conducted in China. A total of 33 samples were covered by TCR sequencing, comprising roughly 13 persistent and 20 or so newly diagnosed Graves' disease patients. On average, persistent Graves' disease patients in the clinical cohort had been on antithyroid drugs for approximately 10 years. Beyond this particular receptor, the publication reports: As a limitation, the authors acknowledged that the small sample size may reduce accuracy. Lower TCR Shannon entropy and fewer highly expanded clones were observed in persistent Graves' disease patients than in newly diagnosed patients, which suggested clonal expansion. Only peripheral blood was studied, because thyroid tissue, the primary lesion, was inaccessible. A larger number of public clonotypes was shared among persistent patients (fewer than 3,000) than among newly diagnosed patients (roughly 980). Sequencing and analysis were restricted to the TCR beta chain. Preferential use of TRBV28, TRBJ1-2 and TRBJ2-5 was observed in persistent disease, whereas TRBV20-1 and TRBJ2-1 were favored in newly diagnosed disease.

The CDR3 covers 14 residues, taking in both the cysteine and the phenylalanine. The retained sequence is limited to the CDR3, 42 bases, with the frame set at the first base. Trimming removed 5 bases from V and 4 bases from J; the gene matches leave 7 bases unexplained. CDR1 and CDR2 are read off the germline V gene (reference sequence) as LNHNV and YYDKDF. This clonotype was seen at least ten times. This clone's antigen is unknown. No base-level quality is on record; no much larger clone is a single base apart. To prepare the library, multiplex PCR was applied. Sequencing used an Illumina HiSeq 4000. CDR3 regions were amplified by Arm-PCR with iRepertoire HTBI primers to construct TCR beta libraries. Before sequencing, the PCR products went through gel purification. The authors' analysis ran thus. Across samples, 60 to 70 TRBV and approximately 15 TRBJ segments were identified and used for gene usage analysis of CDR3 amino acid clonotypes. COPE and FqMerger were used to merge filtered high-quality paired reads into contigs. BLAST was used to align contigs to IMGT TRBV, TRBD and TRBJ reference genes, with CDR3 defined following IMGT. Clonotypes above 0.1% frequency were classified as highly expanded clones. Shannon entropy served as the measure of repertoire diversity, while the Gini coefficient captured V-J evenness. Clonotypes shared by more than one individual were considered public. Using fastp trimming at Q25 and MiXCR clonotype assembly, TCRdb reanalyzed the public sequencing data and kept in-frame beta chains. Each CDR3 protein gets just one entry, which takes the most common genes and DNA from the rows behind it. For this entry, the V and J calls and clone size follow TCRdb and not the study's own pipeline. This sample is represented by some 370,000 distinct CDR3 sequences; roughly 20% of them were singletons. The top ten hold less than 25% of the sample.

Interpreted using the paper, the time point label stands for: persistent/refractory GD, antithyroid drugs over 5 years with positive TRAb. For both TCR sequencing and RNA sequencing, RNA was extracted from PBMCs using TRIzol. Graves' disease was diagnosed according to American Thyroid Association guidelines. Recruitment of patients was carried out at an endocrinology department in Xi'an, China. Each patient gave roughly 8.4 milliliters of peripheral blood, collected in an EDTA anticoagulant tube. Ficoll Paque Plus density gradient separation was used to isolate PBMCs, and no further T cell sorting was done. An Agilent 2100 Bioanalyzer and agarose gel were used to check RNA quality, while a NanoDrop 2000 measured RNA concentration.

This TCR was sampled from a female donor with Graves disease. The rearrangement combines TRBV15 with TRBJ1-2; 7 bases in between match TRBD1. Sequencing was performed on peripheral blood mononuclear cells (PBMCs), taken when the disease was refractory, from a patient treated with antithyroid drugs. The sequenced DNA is TGTGCCACCAGCCCCAACCAGGGGGGCTATGGCTACACCTTC. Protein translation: CATSPNQGGYGYTF.